One sample yielded the 19 T cell receptor beta chains listed below, sequenced in a study of early T cells in non-severe SARS-CoV-2 infection. MiXCR, applied by TCRdb to the 5' RACE reads, yields one record per CDR3 protein. Here the sample spans tens of thousands of distinct CDR3 sequences, approximately 12% being singletons. What was sequenced was whole blood. These receptors were taken from an adult who was a healthcare worker with PCR-confirmed SARS-CoV-2 infection or an uninfected control (not recorded which).

There are a few counts of this clonotype. The J gene is TRBJ2-1, the V gene TRBV11-3; TRBD2 agrees at 11 bases. Looked up from germline, CDR1 is SGHNT and CDR2 is YENEEA. The CDR3 is made up of 15 amino acids. The J segment lost 7 bases and the V segment lost 2 bases, leaving 4 bases of the junction unmatched. The CDR3 here is CASSLLAGGFNEQFF. The CDR3 coding sequence is TGTGCCAGCAGCTTACTAGCGGGGGGATTTAATGAGCAGTTCTTC. Filled out from reference TRBV11-3 and TRBJ2-1, the complete variable domain reads EAGVVQSPRYKIIEKKQPVAFWCNPISGHNTLYWYLQNLGQGPELLIRYENEEAVDDSQLPKDRFSAERLKGVDSTLKIQPAELGDSAVYLCASSLLAGGFNEQFFGPGTRLTVL.

Many counts were recorded for this clonotype. The chain employs TRBV20-1 and TRBJ2-1; D perhaps matches TRBD2 (6 bases). V was shortened by 5 bases and J by 2 bases, with 19 bases between the two germline ends. The CDR3 length is 16 residues. The germline V gene has CDR1 DFQATT and CDR2 SNEGSKA (reference sequence). The CDR3 nucleotides are TGCAGTGCTCCCAACCCCGGGAGAGGGGCCTACAATGAGCAGTTCTTC. This encodes CSAPNPGRGAYNEQFF.

The chain uses TRBV10-3 and TRBJ1-3; weak D call: TRBD1 (5 bases). CDR1 and CDR2 from the germline V gene are ENHRY and SYGVKD. This CDR3 is built from 15 residues. Trimming pared 7 bases from V and 9 bases from J, leaving 22 bases between. CDR3 coding DNA: TGTGCCATCACCCCGGGGGAAGGTGTTGCGACCACCATATATTTT. It yields the protein CAITPGEGVATTIYF.

The CDR3 loop is CASSSATGSYEQYF. CDR3 sequence (DNA): TGTGCCAGCAGCTCCGCGACAGGTTCCTACGAGCAGTACTTC. The chain links TRBV7-2 to TRBJ2-7, with a tentative D call TRBD1 (6 bases). The length of the CDR3 is 14 residues. The V gene lost 4 bases and the J gene lost 1 base, with 11 bases spanning the gap. Germline V gene data show CDR1 as SGHTA and CDR2 as FQGNSA.

This clonotype was counted many times. This sequence joins TRBV18 and TRBJ1-1; tentatively, D is TRBD1 (5 bases). This CDR3 is built from 14 residues. Looked up from germline, CDR1 is KGHSH and CDR2 is LQKENI. V shed 3 bases and J shed 3 bases, with 11 bases lying between them. For the CDR3, the DNA is TGTGCCAGCTCACCGACTTGGGGGGACACTGAAGCTTTCTTT. Amino acid sequence: CASSPTWGDTEAFF.

A few counts support this clonotype. This chain links TRBV5-1 with TRBJ2-7; D not certain. Germline CDR1 SGHRS, CDR2 YFSETQ. Trimming removed 2 bases from V and 2 bases from J, with 11 bases in between. CDR3 length: 14 residues. CDR3 protein: CASSFRHRTYEQYF. The DNA of the CDR3 is TGCGCCAGCAGCTTCCGACATAGGACCTACGAGCAGTACTTC.

This clonotype occurred a few times. V gene TRBV9 combines with J gene TRBJ1-1, with D perhaps TRBD1 (5 bases). Germline V CDR1 and CDR2: SGDLS, YYNGEE. V was cut by 3 bases and J by 4 bases, with 16 bases left in between. The CDR3 runs 15 residues. The CDR3 DNA is TGTGCCAGCAGCGCCTACGGGGGTGGGGGCACTGAAGCTTTCTTT. Its protein product is CASSAYGGGGTEAFF. The whole variable domain, remainder taken from reference TRBV9 and TRBJ1-1, is DSGVTQTPKHLITATGQRVTLRCSPRSGDLSVYWYQQSLDQGLQFLIQYYNGEERAKGNILERFSAQQFPDLHSELNLSSLELGDSALYFCASSAYGGGGTEAFFGQGTRLTVV.

This clonotype was counted many times. V is TRBV2 and J is TRBJ1-1; D is perhaps TRBD1 (6 bases). Germline V gene lookup returns CDR1 SNHLY and CDR2 FYNNEI. Trimming took 4 bases from V and 3 from J, leaving 15 bases between them. The CDR3 sequence is 15 residues long. CDR3 loop: CASSVGWGPDTEAFF. CDR3 DNA sequence: TGTGCCAGCAGTGTTGGTTGGGGGCCGGACACTGAAGCTTTCTTT.

This clonotype was seen at least ten times. The CDR3 reads CASNRDPNEKLFF. CDR3 nucleotides: TGTGCCAGCAACCGAGACCCCAATGAAAAACTGTTTTTT. The rearrangement joins TRBV6-6 to TRBJ1-4; no clear D gene. Germline CDR1 is MNHNY and CDR2 is SVGAGI (reference sequence). The CDR3 is 13 residues long. V gave up 7 bases and J gave up 5 bases, with 11 bases separating them.

This clonotype was seen ten or more times. This chain joins TRBV5-4 and TRBJ1-1, with D unresolved. CDR1 is SGHNT and CDR2 is YYREEE in the germline V gene (reference sequence). V was clipped by 4 bases and J by 1 base, with 17 bases between them. This CDR3 contains 16 residues. The CDR3 bases are TGTGCCAGCAGCCCCACCGGGCAGCCTCAGAACACTGAAGCTTTCTTT. This sequence encodes CASSPTGQPQNTEAFF.

This clonotype was detected ten times or more. The CDR3 DNA sequence: TGTGCCAGCAGTGAAGCGCGACGGGGAACCTACGAGCAGTACTTC. It yields the protein CASSEARRGTYEQYF. The gene calls are TRBV2 and TRBJ2-7; a possible D gene is TRBD2 (5 bases). Deletions cut 0 bases from V and 2 bases from J, with 11 bases between. From germline, CDR1 is SNHLY and CDR2 FYNNEI. This CDR3 has 15 amino acids.

This clonotype turned up a few times. The V gene is TRBV19, the J gene TRBJ2-7; TRBD2 is a possible D gene (6 bases). CDR1 is LNHDA, CDR2 SQIVND, per germline (reference sequence). V lost 3 bases to trimming and J lost 7 bases, with 13 bases between them. The CDR3 spans 13 residues. CDR3 residues: CASSMEGWREQYF. The CDR3, as DNA: TGTGCCAGTAGTATGGAGGGGTGGAGAGAGCAGTACTTC.

The V gene is TRBV4-3, the J gene TRBJ2-3, with TRBD1 identical over 9 bases. Germline values: CDR1 LGHNA, CDR2 YSLEER. V shed 4 bases, J shed 6 bases, and the junction held 8 bases outside the gene matches. The CDR3 sequence is 15 residues long. CDR3 sequence (DNA): TGCGCCAGCAGCCCTAGGACAGGGGATGACGATACGCAGTATTTT. Encoded protein: CASSPRTGDDDTQYF.

The sample holds a few counts of this clonotype. The CDR3 is CASTPQASNTGELFF. In DNA, the CDR3 is TGTGCCAGCACGCCCCAAGCGTCGAACACCGGGGAGCTGTTTTTT. The V and J genes are TRBV12-3 or TRBV12-4 and TRBJ2-2; the D is unclear. This CDR3 region has 15 residues. V was shortened by 7 bases and J by 0 bases, with 12 bases between the two germline ends.

CDR3 in DNA: TGTGCTAGTGGTTTGGTACCCCCACAGCCTAGCCAGGCTTTCTTT. Translation gives CASGLVPPQPSQAFF. The chain employs TRBV12-5 and TRBJ1-1, with D unclear. Trimming removed 0 bases from V and 11 bases from J, with 19 bases in between. The CDR3 consists of 15 residues. The germline CDR1 and CDR2 sequences are LGHNT and FRNRAP.

The table lists this clonotype with a few counts. V is TRBV12-3 or TRBV12-4 and J is TRBJ2-6; D possibly corresponds to TRBD1 (6 bases). The CDR3 is made up of 19 amino acids. Trimming removed 3 bases from V and 0 bases from J, with 18 bases in between. The CDR3 bases are TGTGCCAGCAGTTTGGGGGCCACTTGGACAGCCTCTGGGGCCAACGTCCTGACTTTC. Translated, it gives CASSLGATWTASGANVLTF.

The rearrangement links TRBV20-1 to TRBJ2-1, with D perhaps being TRBD1 or TRBD2 (5 bases each). Per the germline V gene, CDR1 is DFQATT and CDR2 is SNEGSKA (reference sequence). This CDR3 has 15 residues. V was trimmed by 5 bases and J by 2 bases, leaving 16 bases between them. CDR3 nucleotides: TGCAGTGCTCGGTACGGGGCAACCCCCTACAATGAGCAGTTCTTC. Protein sequence: CSARYGATPYNEQFF.

This clonotype was observed a handful of times. The CDR3 nucleotides are TGTGCCAGCAGCCCTGTCCGAGGGCTGATATACTTC. Protein: CASSPVRGLIYF. This chain uses TRBV9 with TRBJ2-5, with D tentatively TRBD2 (5 bases). The CDR3 has 12 amino acids. Trimming took 4 bases from V and 14 from J, leaving 18 bases between them. Germline-derived CDR1 and CDR2 are SGDLS and YYNGEE.

This clonotype was observed a handful of times. The V gene is TRBV12-5, the J gene TRBJ2-5, with TRBD2 matching over 8 bases. V gave up 5 bases and J gave up 2 bases; unmatched junction bases: 13. CDR1 and CDR2 (germline): LGHNT, FRNRAP. This CDR3 spans 17 amino acids. CDR3 loop: CASGHRGTSAFQETQYF. In DNA form, the CDR3 reads TGTGCTAGTGGTCACCGGGGGACTAGTGCCTTTCAAGAGACCCAGTACTTC.